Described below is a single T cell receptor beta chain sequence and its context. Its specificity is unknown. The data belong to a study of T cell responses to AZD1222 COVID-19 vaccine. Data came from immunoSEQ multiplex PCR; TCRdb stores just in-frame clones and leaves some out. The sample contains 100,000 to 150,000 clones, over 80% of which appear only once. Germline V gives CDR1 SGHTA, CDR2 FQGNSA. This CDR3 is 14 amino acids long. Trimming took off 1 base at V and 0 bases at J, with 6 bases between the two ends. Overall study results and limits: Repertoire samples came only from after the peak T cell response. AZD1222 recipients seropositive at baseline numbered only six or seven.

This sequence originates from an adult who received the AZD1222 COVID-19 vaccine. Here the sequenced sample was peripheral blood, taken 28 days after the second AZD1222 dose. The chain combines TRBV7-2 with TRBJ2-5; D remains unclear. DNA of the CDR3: TGTGCCAGCAGCTTAGTTGCAAACCAAGAGACCCAGTACTTC. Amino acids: CASSLVANQETQYF. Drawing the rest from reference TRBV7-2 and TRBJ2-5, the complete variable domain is GAGVSQSPSNKVTEKGKDVELRCDPISGHTALYWYRQSLGQGLEFLIYFQGNSAPDKSGLPSDRFSAERTGGSVSTLTIQRTQQEDSAVYLCASSLVANQETQYFGPGTRLLVL.